The 22 T cell receptor beta chains in this list originate from one sample, sequenced in a study of T cells in Graves' hyperthyroidism and ophthalmopathy. Amplified regions were TCR beta CDR3 sequences from RNA transcripts. The TCR CDR3 was amplified in a first-round RT-PCR using the HTBI primer set. Each CDR3 protein gets one entry after TCRdb re-called the multiplex PCR reads with MiXCR. The sample lists fewer than 750,000 distinct CDR3 sequences, about half occurring once. The sequenced sample was peripheral blood or thyroid tissue (not recorded which). Receptors were obtained from a woman aged 18-29 years with Graves' hyperthyroidism.

The rearrangement links TRBV25-1 to TRBJ1-6; D ambiguous. Germline V gene sequence: CDR1 MGHDK, CDR2 SYGVNS. Trimming stripped 4 bases from V and 5 bases from J, with 15 bases between. The CDR3 loop spans 16 amino acids. CDR3 sequence: CASSARDLDNNSPLHF. CDR3 nucleotides: TGTGCCAGCAGTGCTAGAGACCTAGATAATAATTCACCCCTCCACTTT.

The chain has TRBV7-8 and TRBJ2-2, with TRBD1 matching over 12 bases. With V trimmed by 3 bases and J by 7 bases, 6 bases remained unmatched. Germline V CDR1 and CDR2: SGHVS, FQNEAQ. This CDR3 comprises 16 residues. CDR3 amino acids: CASSLEGQGAVGELFF. CDR3 DNA: TGTGCCAGCAGCTTGGAGGGACAGGGGGCGGTCGGGGAGCTGTTTTTT. Drawing the rest from reference TRBV7-8 and TRBJ2-2, the complete variable domain is GAGVSQSPRYKVAKRGQDVALRCDPISGHVSLFWYQQALGQGPEFLTYFQNEAQLDKSGLPSDRFFAERPEGSVSTLKIQRTQQEDSAVYLCASSLEGQGAVGELFFGEGSRLTVL.

This clonotype was detected ten times or more. The rearrangement uses TRBV6-5 and TRBJ1-4; TRBD1 matches at 10 bases. Trimming removed 7 bases from V and 8 bases from J; junction bases left unmatched: 1. CDR3 size: 12 residues. CDR1 is MNHEY, CDR2 SVGAGI, per germline. This CDR3 reads CASKTGGEKLFF. In DNA form, the CDR3 reads TGTGCCAGCAAGACAGGGGGCGAAAAACTGTTTTTT.

This clonotype was observed a handful of times. This sequence joins TRBV6-5 and TRBJ1-1, with no clear D. V was shortened by 9 bases and J by 0 bases, with 14 bases between the two germline ends. The V gene's germline CDR1 is MNHEY and CDR2 SVGAGI. The CDR3 has 14 amino acids. CDR3 DNA: TGTGCCAGTTCCTTAGGGAAAATGAACACTGAAGCTTTCTTT. Translating it yields CASSLGKMNTEAFF.

At least ten counts were recorded for this clonotype. This chain links TRBV10-3 with TRBJ2-7; D is unresolved. The CDR3 runs 15 residues. The V end was cut by 0 bases, the J end by 2 bases, with 11 bases between. The germline gives CDR1 ENHRY, CDR2 SYGVKD. This chain's CDR3 is CAISESPDGPYEQYF. CDR3 coding DNA: TGTGCCATCAGTGAGTCGCCGGACGGGCCCTACGAGCAGTACTTC.

On this clonotype itself: This may arise from a read error, as a much more abundant clone is one base away. The rearrangement links TRBV12-3 or TRBV12-4 to TRBJ1-1, with D possibly matching TRBD1 (5 bases). The CDR3 sequence is 13 residues long. CDR3 in amino acids: CTSEGKGNTEAFF. CDR3 coding DNA: TGTACCAGCGAGGGGAAAGGGAACACTGAAGCTTTCTTT.

This clonotype came up many times. The DNA of the CDR3 is TGTGCCAGCAGCAACATGGAAACTGAAGCTTTCTTT. Translated: CASSNMETEAFF. V usage is TRBV12-3 or TRBV12-4 and J usage is TRBJ1-1; no clear D. The CDR3 spans 12 residues. The germline V and J ends were trimmed by 6 bases and 5 bases, with 10 bases remaining between them.

This clonotype appeared many times. This chain links TRBV5-6 with TRBJ2-7; D is perhaps TRBD1 (6 bases). CDR1 SGHDT and CDR2 YYEEEE come from the germline V gene. V shed 0 bases and J shed 2 bases, with 12 bases lying between them. This CDR3 is built from 15 residues. This CDR3 is CASSLEQGRTYEQYF. In nucleotides, the CDR3 is TGTGCCAGCAGCTTGGAACAGGGAAGAACCTACGAGCAGTACTTC.

The chain carries TRBV20-1 and TRBJ2-5; TRBD2 is a possible D gene (6 bases). This CDR3 contains 14 residues. Trimming cost V 6 bases and J 2 bases, with 16 bases left between them. Germline CDR1 reads DFQATT; CDR2 reads SNEGSKA (reference sequence). The CDR3 DNA reads as TGCAGTGCAGAGGGAGCGGGCACACAAGAGACCCAGTACTTC. Protein sequence: CSAEGAGTQETQYF.

This clonotype showed up many times. V usage is TRBV6-5 and J usage is TRBJ1-6; the match to TRBD1 covers 10 bases. The CDR3 spans 15 residues. Germline CDR1 reads MNHEY; CDR2 reads SVGAGI. The V and J ends lost 2 bases and 5 bases, in that order; junction bases with no gene match: 0. CDR3 bases: TGTGCCAGCAGTTACGGGACAGGGGATAATTCACCCCTCCACTTT. Encoded protein: CASSYGTGDNSPLHF.

The chain couples TRBV4-2 to TRBJ2-7; D uncertain. The better agreement between TRBJ2-1 and the DNA end casts doubt on the J call. The CDR3 has 13 residues. Germline-derived CDR1 and CDR2 are LGHNA and YNFKEQ. The CDR3 DNA follows: TGTGCCAGCAGCCAAGATCCCCAGAATGAGCAGTTCTTC. Amino acids: CASSQDPQNEQFF.

The chain couples TRBV6-1 to TRBJ1-6; no definite D call. Germline V gene data show CDR1 as MNHNS and CDR2 as SASEGT. Trimming cost V 5 bases and J 0 bases, with 11 bases left between them. The CDR3 runs 16 residues. The CDR3 nucleotides read TGTGCCAGCAGTCCGCGTTTTAGCTCCTATAATTCACCCCTCCACTTT. As protein: CASSPRFSSYNSPLHF.

V is TRBV2 and J is TRBJ2-1; TRBD2 might be the D (6 bases). The V gene lost 5 bases and the J gene lost 8 bases, with 13 bases spanning the gap. Per germline, CDR1 SNHLY and CDR2 FYNNEI. The CDR3 consists of 13 residues. The CDR3 region has the DNA TGTGCCAGCAGTAGCGGGTCTCGGGATGAGCAGTTCTTC. Protein product: CASSSGSRDEQFF.

This clonotype was seen at least ten times. In DNA form, the CDR3 reads TGTGCCAGCAGCTTACTGCAGGGGGACACTGAAGCTTTCTTT. This encodes CASSLLQGDTEAFF. The V and J genes are TRBV11-3 and TRBJ1-1; TRBD1 matches 7 bases. Germline-derived CDR1 and CDR2 are SGHNT and YENEEA. V dropped 2 bases and J dropped 3; count of bases not matched to a gene: 3. The CDR3 length is 14 residues.

This CDR3 is CSARQGARRPQHF. CDR3 coding DNA: TGCAGCGCTAGACAGGGGGCGCGTAGGCCCCAGCATTTT. This chain links TRBV29-1 with TRBJ1-5, with 10 bases aligning to TRBD1. Germline loops: CDR1 SQVTM, CDR2 ANQGSEA. The CDR3 sequence is 13 residues long. After removal of 7 bases from V and 9 bases from J, the junction contained 9 bases not matched to a gene.

Concerning this clonotype itself: This sequence may be a read error, since a much larger clone differs from it by one base. Given the absence of the conserved phenylalanine or tryptophan at the CDR3 end, a read error is likely. The CDR3 DNA follows: TGTGCCAGCAGCGTAGGACCGCAGGGACCTGAAGCTTTCGTT. Protein sequence: CASSVGPQGPEAFV. The rearrangement links TRBV9 to TRBJ1-1; maybe TRBD1 (5 bases). The CDR3 totals 14 residues. V lost 0 bases and J lost 6, with 12 bases in between. Germline V gives CDR1 SGDLS, CDR2 YYNGEE.

This clonotype occurred once. The chain uses TRBV7-4 and TRBJ2-7; 8 positions agree with TRBD2. Trimming cost V 3 bases and J 6 bases; bases outside gene matches: 7. This CDR3 is 14 amino acids long. Germline loops: CDR1 SGHVT, CDR2 SQSDAQ. The CDR3 coding sequence is TGTGCCAGCAGCTTGAGCGGGAGAGCGGCCGAGCAGTACTTC. It is translated as CASSLSGRAAEQYF.

Comments on this clonotype: A much larger clone differs by one base, so this may be a read error. DNA of the CDR3: TGTGCCAGCAGCCACGGGACAGGTCCCACTGAAGCTTTCTTT. Protein: CASSHGTGPTEAFF. V usage is TRBV12-3 or TRBV12-4 and J usage is TRBJ1-1, with TRBD1 matching 8 bases. The CDR3 extends over 14 amino acids. The junction had 7 bases not matched to a gene; V was cut back by 6 bases and J by 4 bases.

The sample holds one count of this clonotype. The V call is TRBV2, the J call TRBJ1-6; D gene ambiguous. Trimming removed 3 bases from V and 0 bases from J, with 12 bases in between. Germline lookup yields CDR1 SNHLY and CDR2 FYNNEI. The CDR3 contains 17 residues. Here the CDR3 reads CASSETGFSSYNSPLHF. CDR3 bases: TGTGCCAGCAGTGAGACGGGATTCAGCTCCTATAATTCACCCCTCCACTTT.

CDR3 amino acids: CASSEGTGYEQYF. In nucleotides, the CDR3 is TGTGCTAGTAGTGAGGGGACTGGCTACGAGCAGTACTTC. The chain links TRBV2 to TRBJ2-7; maybe TRBD2 (6 bases). CDR3 length: 13 amino acids. The germline V gene has CDR1 SNHLY and CDR2 FYNNEI.

This chain joins TRBV15 and TRBJ1-5; D gene unclear. Germline loops: CDR1 LNHNV, CDR2 YYDKDF (reference sequence). V gave up 5 bases and J gave up 11 bases, with 13 bases separating them. There are 12 residues in the CDR3. The CDR3 nucleotides read TGTGCCACCAGCGGCTCCTCGTGGACCCAGCATTTT. Amino acid sequence: CATSGSSWTQHF.

To note about this clonotype: A read error may explain this, as a much larger clone is one base away. J is TRBJ2-2 and V is TRBV20-1; 7 nucleotides match TRBD2. CDR1 and CDR2 (germline): DFQATT, SNEGSKA (reference sequence). The CDR3 extends over 15 amino acids. The CDR3 sequence is CSAREDSPYGGGLFF. CDR3 coding DNA: TGCAGTGCTAGAGAGGATAGCCCTTACGGCGGGGGGCTGTTTTTT.